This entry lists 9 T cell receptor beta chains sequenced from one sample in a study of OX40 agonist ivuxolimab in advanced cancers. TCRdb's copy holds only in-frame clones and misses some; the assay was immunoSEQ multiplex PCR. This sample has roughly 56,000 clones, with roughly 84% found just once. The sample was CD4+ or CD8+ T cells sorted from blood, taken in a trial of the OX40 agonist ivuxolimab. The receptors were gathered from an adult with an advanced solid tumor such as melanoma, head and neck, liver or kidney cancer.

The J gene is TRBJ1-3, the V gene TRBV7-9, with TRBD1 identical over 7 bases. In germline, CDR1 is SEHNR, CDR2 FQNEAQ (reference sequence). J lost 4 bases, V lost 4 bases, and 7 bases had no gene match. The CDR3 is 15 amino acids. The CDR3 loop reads CASSSPRQGGNTIYF. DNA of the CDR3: TGTGCCAGCAGCTCGCCCCGACAGGGAGGAAACACCATATATTTT.

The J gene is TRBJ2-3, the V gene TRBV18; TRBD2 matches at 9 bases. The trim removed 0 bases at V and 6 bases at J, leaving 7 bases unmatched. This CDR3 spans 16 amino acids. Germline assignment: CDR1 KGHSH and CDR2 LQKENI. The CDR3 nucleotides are TGTGCCAGCTCACCACCGATAGCGGGGGTAGGGGATACGCAGTATTTT. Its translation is CASSPPIAGVGDTQYF.

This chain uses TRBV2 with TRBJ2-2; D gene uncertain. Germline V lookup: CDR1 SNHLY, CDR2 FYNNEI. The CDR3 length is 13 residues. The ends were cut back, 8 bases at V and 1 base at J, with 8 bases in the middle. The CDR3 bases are TGTGCCAGCGTGGCAGGGAACACCGGGGAGCTGTTTTTT. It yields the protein CASVAGNTGELFF.

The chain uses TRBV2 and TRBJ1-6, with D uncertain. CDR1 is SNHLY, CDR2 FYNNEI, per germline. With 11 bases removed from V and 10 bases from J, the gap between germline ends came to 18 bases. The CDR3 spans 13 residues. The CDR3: CAGHPTKGSPLHF. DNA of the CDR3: TGTGCCGGGCACCCCACGAAGGGATCACCCCTCCACTTT.

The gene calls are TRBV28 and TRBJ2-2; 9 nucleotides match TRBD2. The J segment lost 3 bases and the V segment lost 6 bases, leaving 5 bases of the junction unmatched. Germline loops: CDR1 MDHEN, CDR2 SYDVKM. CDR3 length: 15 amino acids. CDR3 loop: CASRFSGRDTGELFF. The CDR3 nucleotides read TGTGCCAGCAGGTTTAGCGGGAGAGACACCGGGGAGCTGTTTTTT.

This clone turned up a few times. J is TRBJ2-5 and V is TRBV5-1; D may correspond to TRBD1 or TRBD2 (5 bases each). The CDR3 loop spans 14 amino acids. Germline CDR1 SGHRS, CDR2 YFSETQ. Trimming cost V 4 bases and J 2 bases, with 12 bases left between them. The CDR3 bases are TGCGCCAGCAGCCCGGTGGGGACGCAAGAGACCCAGTACTTC. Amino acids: CASSPVGTQETQYF.

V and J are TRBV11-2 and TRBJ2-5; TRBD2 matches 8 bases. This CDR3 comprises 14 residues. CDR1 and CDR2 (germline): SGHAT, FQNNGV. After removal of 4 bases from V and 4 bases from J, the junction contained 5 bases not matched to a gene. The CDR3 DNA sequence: TGTGCCAGCAGCTCGACCGGGAGGGGAGAGACCCAGTACTTC. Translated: CASSSTGRGETQYF.

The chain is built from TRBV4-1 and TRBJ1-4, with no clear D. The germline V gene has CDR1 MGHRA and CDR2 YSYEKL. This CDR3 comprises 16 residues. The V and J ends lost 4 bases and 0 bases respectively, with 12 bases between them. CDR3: CASSLKVYTTNEKLFF. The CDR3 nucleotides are TGCGCCAGCAGCCTGAAGGTGTACACAACTAATGAAAAACTGTTTTTT.

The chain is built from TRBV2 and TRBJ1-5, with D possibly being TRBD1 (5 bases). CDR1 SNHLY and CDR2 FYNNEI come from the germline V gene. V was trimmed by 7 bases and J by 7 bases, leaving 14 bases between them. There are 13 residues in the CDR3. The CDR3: CASMAGFGQPQHF. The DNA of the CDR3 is TGTGCCAGCATGGCAGGGTTCGGGCAGCCCCAGCATTTT.